This T cell receptor beta chain is from a study of blood T cell repertoires in COVID-19. Across the whole study: Samples representing acute and convalescent COVID-19 were sourced from the United States, Italy and Spain. Sources were T cells, B-cell-depleted T cells, or PBMCs; the material itself was cDNA or gDNA.

V lost 4 bases and J lost 0, with 11 bases in between. Germline assignment: CDR1 SGHRS and CDR2 YFSETQ. The CDR3 extends over 16 amino acids. Methods used by the authors: Reference gene primer amplification gave estimated nucleated cell counts. Sequencing was performed with immunoSEQ multiplex PCR; in TCRdb, only in-frame clones are kept and a portion is missing. That table supplies the V and J calls and clone size; D and trimming were determined from the DNA. The data hold around 110,000 clones, with 90% observed a single time. The clonotype was recovered from a human donor with active COVID-19. The donor label of this sample is uncertain. This sequence joins TRBV5-1 and TRBJ1-6; D is uncertain. The material sequenced was peripheral blood. The chain's CDR3 is CASSPGGFSYNSPLHF. As DNA, the CDR3 is TGCGCCAGCAGCCCTGGTGGCTTCTCCTATAATTCACCCCTCCACTTT.